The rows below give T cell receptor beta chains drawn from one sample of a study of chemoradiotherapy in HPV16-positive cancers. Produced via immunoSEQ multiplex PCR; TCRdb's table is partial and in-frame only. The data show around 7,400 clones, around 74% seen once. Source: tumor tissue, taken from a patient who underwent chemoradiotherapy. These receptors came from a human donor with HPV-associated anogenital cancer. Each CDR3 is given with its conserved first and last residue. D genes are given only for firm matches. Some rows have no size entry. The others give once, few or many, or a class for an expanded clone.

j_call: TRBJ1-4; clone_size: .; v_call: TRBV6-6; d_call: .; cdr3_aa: CASSRWGGDEKLFF; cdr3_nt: TGTGCCAGCAGTCGATGGGGGGGGGATGAAAAACTGTTTTTT
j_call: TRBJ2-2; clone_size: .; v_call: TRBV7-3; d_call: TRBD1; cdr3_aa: CASSFSGQATGELFF; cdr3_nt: TGTGCCAGCAGCTTTTCGGGACAGGCCACCGGGGAGCTGTTTTTT
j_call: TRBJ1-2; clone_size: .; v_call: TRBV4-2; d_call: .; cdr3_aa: CASSQGTGSGYGYTF; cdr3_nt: TGTGCCAGCAGCCAAGGTACAGGGTCTGGCTATGGCTACACCTTC
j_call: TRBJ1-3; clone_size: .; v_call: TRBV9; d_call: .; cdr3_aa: CASSPHASSGNTIYF; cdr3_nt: TGTGCCAGCAGCCCACACGCCTCGTCTGGAAACACCATATATTTT
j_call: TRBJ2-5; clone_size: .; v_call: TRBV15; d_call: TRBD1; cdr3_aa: CATSRDRQGAFETQYF; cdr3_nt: TGTGCCACCAGCAGAGATCGACAGGGGGCCTTTGAGACCCAGTACTTC
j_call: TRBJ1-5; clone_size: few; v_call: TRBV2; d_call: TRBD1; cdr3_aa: CASSSTGGQPQHF; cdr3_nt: TGTGCCAGCAGTTCGACAGGGGGTCAGCCCCAGCATTTT
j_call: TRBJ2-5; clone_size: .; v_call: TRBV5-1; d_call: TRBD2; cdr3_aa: CASSLESGTSGGRETQYF; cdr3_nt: TGCGCCAGCAGCTTGGAATCCGGGACTAGCGGGGGTAGAGAGACCCAGTACTTC
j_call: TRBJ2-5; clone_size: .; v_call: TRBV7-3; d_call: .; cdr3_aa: CASSSDQETQYF; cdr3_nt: TGTGCCAGCAGCTCGGACCAAGAGACCCAGTACTTC
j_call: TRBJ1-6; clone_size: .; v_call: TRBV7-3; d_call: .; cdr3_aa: CASSSRRSQNSPLHF; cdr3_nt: TGTGCCAGCAGCTCTCGACGGAGCCAAAATTCACCCCTCCACTTT
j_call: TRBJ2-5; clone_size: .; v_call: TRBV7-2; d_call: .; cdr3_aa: CASSRVGGTGETQYF; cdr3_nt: TGTGCCAGCAGCCGGGTGGGCGGGACCGGGGAGACCCAGTACTTC